The source of this TCR beta chain is a study of blood T cell repertoires in COVID-19. About the study: COVID-19 samples, acute and convalescent, were from the United States, Italy and Spain. From T cells, B-cell-depleted T cells, or PBMCs came the material, which was cDNA or gDNA.

Original processing methods: Nucleated cell number was recorded as an estimate derived from reference gene primer amplification. Libraries were prepared by immunoSEQ multiplex PCR; TCRdb keeps only in-frame clonotypes and omits some of them. V and J calls and clone size come straight from that table; D and trimming were deduced from the DNA. The sample lists roughly 290,000 clones, around four fifths occurring once. The TCR originated in a woman aged 45-59 years with active or convalescent COVID-19. The material sequenced was peripheral blood.

The DNA for the CDR3 is TGTGCCAGCAGTTACCGCGGGGTGGCAGGCATTAGGTCACCCCTCCACTTT. Residues: CASSYRGVAGIRSPLHF. V usage is TRBV6-2 or TRBV6-3 and J usage is TRBJ1-6; D is ambiguous. Germline V CDR1 and CDR2: MNHEY, SVGEGT. Deletions cut 2 bases from V and 10 bases from J, with 21 bases between. This CDR3 has 17 residues.